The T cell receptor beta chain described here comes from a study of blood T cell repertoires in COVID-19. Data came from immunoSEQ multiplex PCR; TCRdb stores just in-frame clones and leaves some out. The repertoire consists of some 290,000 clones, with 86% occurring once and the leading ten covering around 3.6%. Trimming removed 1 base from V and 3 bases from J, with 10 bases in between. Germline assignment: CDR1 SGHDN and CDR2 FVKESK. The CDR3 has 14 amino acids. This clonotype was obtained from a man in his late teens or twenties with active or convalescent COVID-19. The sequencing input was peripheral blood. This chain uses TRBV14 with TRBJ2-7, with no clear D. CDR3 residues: CASSQVKNFYEQYF. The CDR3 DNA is TGTGCCAGCAGCCAAGTTAAGAACTTCTACGAGCAGTACTTC.